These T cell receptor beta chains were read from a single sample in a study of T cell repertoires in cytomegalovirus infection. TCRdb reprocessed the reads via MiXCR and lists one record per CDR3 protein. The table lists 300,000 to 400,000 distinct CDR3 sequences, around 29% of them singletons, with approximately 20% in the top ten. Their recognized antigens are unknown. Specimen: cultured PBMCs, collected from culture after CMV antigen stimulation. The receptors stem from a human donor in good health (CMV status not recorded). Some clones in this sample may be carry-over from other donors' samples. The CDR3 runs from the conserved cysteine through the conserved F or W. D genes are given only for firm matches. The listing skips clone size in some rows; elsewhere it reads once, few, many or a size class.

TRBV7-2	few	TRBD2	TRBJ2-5	CASSSSGGIWETQYF	TGTGCCAGCAGCTCCTCGGGAGGTATTTGGGAGACCCAGTACTTC
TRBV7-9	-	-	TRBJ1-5	CASAEQGQQGPQHF	TGTGCCAGCGCCGAACAGGGCCAGCAAGGGCCCCAGCATTTT
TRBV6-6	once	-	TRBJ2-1	CASRHTGSSYNGQFF	TGTGCCAGCAGACACACCGGGAGCTCCTACAATGGGCAGTTCTTC
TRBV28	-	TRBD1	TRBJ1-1	CASSGRLGQGAVNTEAFF	TGTGCCAGCAGCGGCCGCCTGGGACAGGGGGCAGTGAACACTGAAGCTTTCTTT
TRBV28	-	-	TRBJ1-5	CASSSDQPQHF	TGTGCCAGCAGTTCCGATCAGCCCCAGCATTTT
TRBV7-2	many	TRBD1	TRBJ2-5	CASSSGTGGGQETQYF	TGTGCCAGCAGCTCCGGGACAGGGGGTGGTCAAGAGACCCAGTACTTC
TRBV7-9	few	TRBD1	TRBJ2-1	CASSLRQGEKGYNEQFF	TGTGCCAGCAGCCTCCGGCAGGGGGAAAAAGGGTACAATGAGCAGTTCTTC
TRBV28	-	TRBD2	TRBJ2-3	CASSPPSGIGADTQYF	TGTGCCAGCAGTCCCCCTAGCGGGATCGGCGCAGATACGCAGTATTTT
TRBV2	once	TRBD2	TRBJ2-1	CASGLANYNEQFF	TGTGCCAGCGGACTAGCGAATTACAATGAGCAGTTCTTC
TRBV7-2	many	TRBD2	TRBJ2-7	CASSRTERGSSYEQYF	TGTGCCAGCAGTCGTACCGAGCGGGGGAGCTCCTACGAGCAGTACTTC
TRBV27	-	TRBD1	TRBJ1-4	CASSRTGQGNEKLFF	TGTGCCAGCAGTAGGACAGGGCAGGGTAATGAAAAACTGTTTTTT
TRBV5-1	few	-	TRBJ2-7	CASTSPNSYEQYF	TGCGCCAGTACATCTCCCAACTCCTACGAGCAGTACTTC
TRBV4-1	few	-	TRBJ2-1	CASSQGVTGPTYNEQFF	TGCGCCAGCAGCCAAGGTGTAACGGGTCCTACCTACAATGAGCAGTTCTTC
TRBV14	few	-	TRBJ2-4	CASSQGLLAKNIQYF	TGTGCCAGCAGCCAGGGGCTACTAGCCAAAAACATTCAGTACTTC
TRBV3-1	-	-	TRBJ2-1	CASSPQDRNGDEQFF	TGTGCCAGCAGCCCCCAGGACCGAAATGGCGATGAGCAGTTCTTC
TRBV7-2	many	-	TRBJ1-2	CASSSRMSHRGYTF	TGTGCCAGCAGCTCAAGGATGTCGCATCGTGGCTACACCTTC
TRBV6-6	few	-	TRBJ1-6	CASRAGTSSYNSPLHF	TGTGCCAGCAGGGCAGGGACGAGCTCCTATAATTCACCCCTCCACTTT
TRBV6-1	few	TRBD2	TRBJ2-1	CASSGTSGSFAEQFF	TGTGCCAGCAGCGGGACTAGCGGGAGTTTCGCCGAGCAGTTCTTC
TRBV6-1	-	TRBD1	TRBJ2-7	CASSEAGQGFDEQYF	TGTGCCAGCAGTGAAGCGGGACAGGGTTTCGACGAGCAGTACTTC
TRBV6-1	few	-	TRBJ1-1	CASRNRDPPNTEAFF	TGTGCCAGCAGGAACAGGGACCCACCGAACACTGAAGCTTTCTTT
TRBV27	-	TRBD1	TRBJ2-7	CASSQLLLRDRGYEQYF	TGTGCCAGCAGTCAGTTATTGCTCCGGGACAGGGGTTACGAGCAGTACTTC
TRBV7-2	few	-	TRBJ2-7	CASSLGGPTYEQYF	TGTGCCAGCAGCTTAGGCGGGCCTACCTACGAGCAGTACTTC
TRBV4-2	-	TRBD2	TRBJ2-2	CASSVSGGAAGELFF	TGTGCCAGCAGCGTTAGCGGGGGGGCGGCCGGGGAGCTGTTTTTT
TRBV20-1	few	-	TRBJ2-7	CSAREGGSSYEQYF	TGCAGTGCTAGAGAAGGGGGAAGCTCCTACGAGCAGTACTTC
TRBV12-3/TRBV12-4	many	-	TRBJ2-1	CASILVGHYNEQFF	TGTGCCAGCATCTTAGTTGGTCACTACAATGAGCAGTTCTTC
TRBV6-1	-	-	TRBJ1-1	CASRRGGTEAFF	TGTGCCAGTAGGAGGGGGGGCACTGAAGCTTTCTTT
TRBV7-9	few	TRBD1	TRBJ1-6	CASSRDRGQSPLHF	TGTGCCAGCAGCCGGGACAGGGGACAATCACCCCTCCACTTT
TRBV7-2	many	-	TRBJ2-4	CASSQGLAKNIQYF	TGTGCCAGCAGTCAGGGGCTAGCCAAAAACATTCAGTACTTC
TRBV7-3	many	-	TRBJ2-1	CASSPTRASSEEQFF	TGTGCCAGCAGCCCAACTAGGGCTAGTAGTGAGGAGCAGTTCTTC
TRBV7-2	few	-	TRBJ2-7	CASSHYRDSGSYEQYF	TGTGCCAGCAGTCACTACAGGGACTCAGGCTCCTACGAGCAGTACTTC
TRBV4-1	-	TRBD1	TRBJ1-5	CASSQGQGRSQPQHF	TGCGCCAGCAGCCAGGGACAGGGCAGGAGTCAGCCCCAGCATTTT
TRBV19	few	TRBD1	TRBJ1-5	CASSITGQGNQPQHF	TGTGCCAGTAGTATAACGGGACAGGGCAATCAGCCCCAGCATTTT
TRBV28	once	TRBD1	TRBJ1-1	CTSSFPRDRVLNTEAFF	TGTACCAGCAGTTTCCCCCGGGACAGGGTGTTGAACACTGAAGCTTTCTTT
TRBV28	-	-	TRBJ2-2	CAIQGSNTGELFF	TGTGCCATACAGGGTTCGAACACCGGGGAGCTGTTTTTT
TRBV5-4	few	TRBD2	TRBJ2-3	CASSWGGTSGRRTQYF	TGTGCCAGCAGCTGGGGAGGGACTAGCGGGAGGAGGACGCAGTATTTT
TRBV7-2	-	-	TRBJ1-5	CASSLQRYQPQHF	TGTGCCAGCAGCTTACAGCGGTACCAGCCCCAGCATTTT
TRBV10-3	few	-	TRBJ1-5	CAISESGSISNQPQHF	TGTGCCATCAGTGAGTCAGGAAGCATTAGCAATCAGCCCCAGCATTTT
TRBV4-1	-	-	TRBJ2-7	CASSQFHPLSSYEQYF	TGCGCCAGCAGCCAATTCCACCCTCTTAGTTCCTACGAGCAGTACTTC
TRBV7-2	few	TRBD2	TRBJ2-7	CASRRGGGPYEQYF	TGTGCCAGCAGGCGGGGCGGGGGTCCCTACGAGCAGTACTTC
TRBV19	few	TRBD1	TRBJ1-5	CASRATGGNQPQHF	TGTGCCAGTAGGGCCACAGGGGGCAATCAGCCCCAGCATTTT
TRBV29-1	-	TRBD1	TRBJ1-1	CSVERGQVNTEAFF	TGCAGCGTTGAAAGGGGACAGGTGAACACTGAAGCTTTCTTT
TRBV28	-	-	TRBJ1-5	CASSLGRDSNQPQHF	TGTGCCAGCAGTTTGGGCAGGGATAGCAATCAGCCCCAGCATTTT
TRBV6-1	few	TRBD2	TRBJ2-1	CASTLAGELYNEQFF	TGTGCCAGCACCCTAGCGGGAGAACTCTACAATGAGCAGTTCTTC
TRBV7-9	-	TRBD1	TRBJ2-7	CATATGQSSYEQYF	TGTGCCACCGCGACGGGACAGAGCTCCTACGAGCAGTACTTC
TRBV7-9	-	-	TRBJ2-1	CASSTRTDYNEQFF	TGTGCCAGCAGCACCCGGACAGATTACAATGAGCAGTTCTTC
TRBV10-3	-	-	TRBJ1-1	CAISRGGGIAEAFF	TGTGCCATCAGTCGGGGAGGAGGGATCGCTGAAGCTTTCTTT
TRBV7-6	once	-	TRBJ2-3	CASSGARVEDTQYF	TGTGCCAGCAGCGGGGCTAGGGTTGAAGATACGCAGTATTTT
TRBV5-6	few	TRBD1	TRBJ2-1	CASSVQGARVNFF	TGTGCCAGCAGTGTACAGGGGGCCAGGGTCAACTTCTTC
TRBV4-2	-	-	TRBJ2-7	CASSQGAYEQYF	TGTGCCAGCAGCCAAGGGGCCTACGAGCAGTACTTC
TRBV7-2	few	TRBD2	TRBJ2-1	CASSLEAGGRNF	TGTGCCAGCAGCTTAGAAGCGGGGGGGAGGAACTTC
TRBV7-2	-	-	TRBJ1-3	CASSLGLSGSTIYF	TGTGCCAGCAGCCTGGGACTCTCTGGAAGCACCATATATTTT
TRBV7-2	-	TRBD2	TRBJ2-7	CASSNRLAEAYEQYF	TGTGCCAGCAGTAACCGACTAGCGGAGGCCTACGAGCAGTACTTC
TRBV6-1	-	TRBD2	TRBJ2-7	CASSGASGYYEQYF	TGTGCCAGCAGTGGGGCTAGCGGGTACTACGAGCAGTACTTC
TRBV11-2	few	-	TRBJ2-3	CASSLTPTDTQYF	TGTGCCAGCAGCTTAACCCCGACAGATACGCAGTATTTT
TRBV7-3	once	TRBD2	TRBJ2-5	CASSLIGGGMETQYF	TGTGCCAGCAGCTTAATCGGGGGGGGTATGGAGACCCAGTACTTC
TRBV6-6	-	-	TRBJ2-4	CASSRDSIAKNIQYF	TGTGCCAGCAGTAGGGATTCCATAGCCAAAAACATTCAGTACTTC
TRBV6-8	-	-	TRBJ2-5	CASRSSRANPETQYF	TGTGCCAGCAGAAGTAGCCGGGCCAATCCAGAGACCCAGTACTTC